A single sample gave rise to the 3 T cell receptor beta chains below, sequenced in a study of blood T cells in healthy people across ages. The second PCR ran roughly 6 to 11 cycles with a sample-barcoded 5' primer and J-beta primers. In TCRdb, the 5' RACE reads were re-called with MiXCR into one record per CDR3 protein. The data hold approximately 690,000 distinct CDR3 sequences, with roughly 50% observed a single time. The sample consisted of blood. The receptors here all came from a man aged 60 to 69 in good health.

This chain links TRBV5-1 with TRBJ2-5, with D possibly matching TRBD1 (6 bases). The CDR3 extends over 14 amino acids. V lost 4 bases and J 2 bases, leaving 12 bases between the germline ends. Germline V CDR1 and CDR2: SGHRS, YFSETQ. The CDR3 nucleotides are TGCGCCAGCAGCCTCTCAGGGACACAAGAGACCCAGTACTTC. As protein: CASSLSGTQETQYF.

The chain has TRBV7-9 and TRBJ1-5, with 7 bases matching TRBD1. The CDR3 totals 13 residues. The germline CDR1 and CDR2 sequences are SEHNR and FQNEAQ (reference sequence). Unmatched junction bases numbered 5, after V lost 5 bases and J lost 7 bases. CDR3 in amino acids: CASSVGQLQPQHF. The CDR3 DNA follows: TGTGCCAGCAGCGTGGGACAGTTGCAGCCCCAGCATTTT. Using reference TRBV7-9 and TRBJ1-5 for the parts outside the CDR3, the full variable domain is DTGVSQNPRHKITKRGQNVTFRCDPISEHNRLYWYRQTLGQGPEFLTYFQNEAQLEKSRLLSDRFSAERPKGSFSTLEIQRTEQGDSAMYLCASSVGQLQPQHFGDGTRLSIL.

This clonotype has a handful of counts. This sequence joins TRBV29-1 and TRBJ2-1, with D possibly called TRBD1 or TRBD2 (5 bases each). The CDR3 contains 13 residues. Germline values: CDR1 SQVTM, CDR2 ANQGSEA. V was trimmed by 4 bases and J by 5 bases, leaving 12 bases between them. CDR3 sequence reads: CSVVAGTNNEQFF. As DNA, the CDR3 is TGCAGCGTTGTAGCCGGGACCAACAATGAGCAGTTCTTC.